These 14 T cell receptor beta chains originate from one sample sequenced in a study of cytomegalovirus exposure and HLA in healthy donors. PCR amplification relied on 60 Vbeta primers (plus 13 Jbeta primers). Measured with immunoSEQ multiplex PCR; TCRdb has only the in-frame clones, and not every one. Found here are over 150,000 clones; the top ten clones hold 0.7% to 0.8%. The sample consisted of PBMCs. The receptors derive from a boy between 5 and 17 years old in good health and CMV-seronegative.

The rearrangement uses TRBV4-2 and TRBJ2-3; 14 nucleotides match TRBD2. The length of the CDR3 is 16 residues. V was clipped by 5 bases and J by 2 bases; unmatched bases: 3. CDR1 and CDR2 (germline): LGHNA, YNFKEQ. The DNA of the CDR3 is TGTGCCAGCAGCTCGACTAGCGGGGGGGCCACAGATACGCAGTATTTT. It codes for CASSSTSGGATDTQYF.

This chain links TRBV27 with TRBJ1-1, with 10 bases aligning to TRBD1. From germline, CDR1 is MNHEY and CDR2 SMNVEV (reference sequence). The CDR3 covers 13 residues. Trimming at V came to 8 bases and at J to 4 bases, leaving 4 bases not matched to a gene. The CDR3 is CASRDRGFTEAFF. CDR3 DNA: TGTGCCAGCCGGGACAGGGGTTTCACTGAAGCTTTCTTT.

This chain links TRBV23-1 with TRBJ2-2, with D possibly matching TRBD2 (5 bases). Being an ORF, TRBV23-1 has a function that is uncertain. V was cut by 10 bases and J by 6 bases, with 18 bases left in between. The CDR3 totals 14 residues. The CDR3 DNA reads TGCGCCACCACACCGAGGAAGAGGGCCGGGGAGCTGTTTTTT. This gives the protein CATTPRKRAGELFF.

This chain connects TRBV4-1 to TRBJ1-4; D is ambiguous. V lost 1 base, J lost 7 bases, and 7 bases lay in between. CDR3 length: 13 residues. Germline CDR1 reads MGHRA; CDR2 reads YSYEKL. CDR3 coding DNA: TGCGCCAGCAGCCAAGTTCCGGGTGAAAAACTGTTTTTT. Amino acids: CASSQVPGEKLFF.

V gene TRBV6-5 combines with J gene TRBJ2-3, with a possible D match to TRBD2 (6 bases). The germline V and J ends were trimmed by 0 bases and 0 bases, with 7 bases remaining between them. Germline lookup yields CDR1 MNHEY and CDR2 SVGAGI. The CDR3 consists of 15 residues. The CDR3 here is CASSYSSGSTDTQYF. In DNA form, the CDR3 reads TGTGCCAGCAGTTACTCCAGCGGGAGCACAGATACGCAGTATTTT.

The chain combines TRBV19 with TRBJ1-2; D possibly corresponds to TRBD1 (6 bases). CDR1 and CDR2 from the germline V gene are LNHDA and SQIVND (reference sequence). Trimming stripped 1 base from V and 8 bases from J, with 14 bases between. The CDR3 runs 14 residues. The CDR3 reads CASSIVSGGYGYTF. DNA of the CDR3: TGTGCCAGTAGTATAGTATCGGGGGGCTACGGCTACACCTTC.

The chain uses TRBV19 and TRBJ1-1; D remains ambiguous. V was trimmed by 8 bases and J by 0 bases, leaving 16 bases between them. The germline CDR1 and CDR2 sequences are LNHDA and SQIVND (reference sequence). CDR3 length equals 15 residues. As DNA, the CDR3 is TGTGCCAGTTACTCGGGGAGAGATTTGAACACTGAAGCTTTCTTT. Protein: CASYSGRDLNTEAFF.

The chain links TRBV28 to TRBJ2-5; D is ambiguous. Germline CDR1 is MDHEN and CDR2 is SYDVKM. Trimming took 3 bases from V and 2 from J, leaving 4 bases between them. This CDR3 contains 12 residues. In nucleotides, the CDR3 is TGTGCCAGCAGTTTGGCACAAGAGACCCAGTACTTC. It codes for CASSLAQETQYF.

CDR3 protein: CASSPNSRANEQYF. The CDR3 region has the DNA TGTGCCAGCAGCCCCAACTCCAGGGCAAACGAGCAGTACTTC. The gene calls are TRBV13 and TRBJ2-7, with D possibly being TRBD1 (5 bases). CDR3 length: 14 residues. From germline, CDR1 is PRHDT and CDR2 FYEKMQ (reference sequence). Trimming took 5 bases from V and 5 from J, leaving 16 bases between them.

The CDR3 nucleotides are TGTGCCAGCAGGAGCGAGAGTTTGGCCCAGTACTTC. Translation gives CASRSESLAQYF. V is TRBV28 and J is TRBJ2-5; D not resolved. The ends were cut back, 6 bases at V and 9 bases at J, with 14 bases in the middle. There are 12 residues in the CDR3. The germline CDR1 and CDR2 sequences are MDHEN and SYDVKM.

The gene calls are TRBV5-4 and TRBJ1-6; 8 bases agree with TRBD1. Germline trimming cut 4 bases from V and 0 bases from J; bases unmatched to any gene: 6. This CDR3 contains 17 residues. CDR1 SGHNT and CDR2 YYREEE come from the germline V gene (reference sequence). CDR3 coding DNA: TGTGCCAGCAGCATCCGGACAGGGCACTCCTATAATTCACCCCTCCACTTT. Translated: CASSIRTGHSYNSPLHF.

This rearrangement joins TRBV4-1 to TRBJ2-7; no reliable D call. This CDR3 is built from 13 residues. Germline assignment: CDR1 MGHRA and CDR2 YSYEKL. V was pared by 4 bases and J by 7 bases, with 14 bases between. The CDR3 DNA is TGCGCCAGCAGCCCTGCGAATCTGATAGAGCAGTACTTC. This translates into CASSPANLIEQYF.

The rearrangement uses TRBV28 and TRBJ1-2, with D possibly TRBD1 on 6 matching bases. V was clipped by 7 bases and J by 1 base, with 22 bases between them. Per the germline V gene, CDR1 is MDHEN and CDR2 is SYDVKM. This CDR3 has 17 amino acids. Here the CDR3 DNA reads TGTGCCAGCACCGTTGGGTATCAGGGGAGATTTAACTATGGCTACACCTTC. Translated, it gives CASTVGYQGRFNYGYTF.

This chain uses TRBV30 with TRBJ1-5; D perhaps matches TRBD1 (5 bases). The germline CDR1 and CDR2 sequences are GTSNPN and SVGIG (reference sequence). V was cut by 2 bases and J by 1 base, with 9 bases left in between. The CDR3 has 14 amino acids. CDR3 in amino acids: CAWSRQGSNQPQHF. The CDR3 bases are TGTGCCTGGAGTAGGCAGGGAAGCAATCAGCCCCAGCATTTT.